The TCR beta chain described here comes from a study of a mutant IDH1 vaccine in newly diagnosed glioma. Study-level background: Those enrolled had earlier been treated with radiotherapy, temozolomide, or both, mostly both.

Points from the study as a whole: Variations in leading peripheral T cell clonotypes appeared to have no connection with pseudoprogression.

The assay was immunoSEQ multiplex PCR, and TCRdb's table has in-frame clones only and misses some. The sample holds about 38,000 clones, around 82% seen once. Trimming pared 3 bases from V and 7 bases from J, leaving 12 bases between. The germline gives CDR1 MGHRA, CDR2 YSYEKL. The CDR3 runs 13 residues. A remark on this clone: What it binds is unknown.

Time point defined: week 5, during vaccination. What each vaccine dose contained was 300 ug of mutant IDH1 20-mer peptide, accompanied by topical imiquimod. This clonotype originated in a middle-aged man with glioma. Specimen: PBMCs, collected from a glioma patient whose treatment included an IDH1 peptide vaccine. V and J are TRBV4-1 and TRBJ1-1; no definite D call. CDR3 nucleotide sequence: TGCGCCAGCAGCCACCCCCTCGGTAGTGAAGCTTTCTTT. The encoded protein is CASSHPLGSEAFF.